Each of the 26 T cell receptor beta chains below was sequenced from the same sample in a study of regulatory T cells in long-lasting Graves disease. Time point indicated: newly diagnosed GD, antithyroid drugs for less than 3 months. From PBMCs, RNA was extracted and then used to make the TCR library. Researchers made TCR beta libraries by using iRepertoire HTBI primers and running Arm-PCR on CDR3 regions. TCRdb recomputed calls from the multiplex PCR reads with MiXCR, one row per CDR3 protein. The sample lists roughly 500,000 distinct CDR3 sequences; roughly 13% were seen once. The data were also submitted as part of a second study, on T cells in Graves' hyperthyroidism and ophthalmopathy.

The sequenced sample was peripheral blood mononuclear cells (PBMCs), obtained at new diagnosis, from a patient treated with antithyroid drugs. All receptors come from a man aged 25-45 years with Graves disease.

This clonotype was seen a handful of times. A read error is likely here: a far larger clone is one base away. The rearrangement uses TRBV7-9 and TRBJ2-1; D is tentatively TRBD1 or TRBD2 (5 bases each). The CDR3 covers 13 residues. V lost 5 bases and J 10 bases, leaving 15 bases between the germline ends. Per the germline V gene, CDR1 is SEHNR and CDR2 is FQNEAQ (reference sequence). CDR3 region: CASSPRGPYEQFF. The CDR3 DNA is TGTGCCAGCAGCCCCCGGGGCCCCTACGAGCAGTTCTTC.

This clonotype appeared many times. The rearrangement links TRBV27 to TRBJ2-3, with 9 bases fitting TRBD1. This CDR3 has 14 amino acids. From germline, CDR1 is MNHEY and CDR2 SMNVEV (reference sequence). V shed 7 bases, J shed 4 bases, and the junction held 6 bases outside the gene matches. CDR3: CASKVDRGSDTQYF. The CDR3 DNA reads TGTGCCAGCAAGGTGGACAGGGGTTCAGATACGCAGTATTTT.

This clonotype was counted many times. V is TRBV5-1 and J is TRBJ1-1, with 10 bases fitting TRBD1. This CDR3 has 14 amino acids. The V and J ends lost 3 bases and 4 bases, in that order; junction bases with no gene match: 3. The germline CDR1 and CDR2 sequences are SGHRS and YFSETQ. CDR3 sequence reads: CASSSDRGLTEAFF. DNA of the CDR3: TGCGCCAGCAGCTCAGACAGGGGGCTCACTGAAGCTTTCTTT.

This clonotype was counted ten times or more. This sequence joins TRBV28 and TRBJ2-7, with TRBD1 matching 7 bases. Germline loops: CDR1 MDHEN, CDR2 SYDVKM. The CDR3 totals 14 residues. The J segment lost 0 bases and the V segment lost 10 bases, leaving 9 bases of the junction unmatched. Here the CDR3 reads CAIRPGQSSYEQYF. The DNA of the CDR3 is TGTGCCATCAGACCGGGACAGAGCTCCTACGAGCAGTACTTC. The full variable domain, completed using reference TRBV28 and TRBJ2-7, is DVKVTQSSRYLVKRTGEKVFLECVQDMDHENMFWYRQDPGLGLRLIYFSYDVKMKEKGDIPEGYSVSREKKERFSLILESASTNQTSMYLCAIRPGQSSYEQYFGPGTRLTVT.

The V call is TRBV20-1, the J call TRBJ2-1; D unresolved. From germline, CDR1 is DFQATT and CDR2 SNEGSKA (reference sequence). Trimming took off 4 bases at V and 6 bases at J, with 7 bases between the two ends. The CDR3 consists of 11 residues. The CDR3 loop is CSAKGFNEQFF. The CDR3 nucleotides are TGCAGTGCTAAGGGCTTCAATGAGCAGTTCTTC.

The chain uses TRBV9 and TRBJ1-6; 8 bases map to TRBD1. The ends lost 5 bases at V and 3 bases at J; junction bases unmatched: 7. The CDR3 loop spans 16 amino acids. Germline lookup yields CDR1 SGDLS and CDR2 YYNGEE. CDR3 loop: CASSSGTGIYNSPLHF. The CDR3 DNA reads TGTGCCAGCAGTTCCGGGACAGGAATCTATAATTCACCCCTCCACTTT.

This clonotype was counted a few times. The gene calls are TRBV5-1 and TRBJ2-7; TRBD1 matches at 11 bases. With V trimmed by 1 base and J by 4 bases, 7 bases remained unmatched. CDR3 size: 16 residues. Germline V lookup: CDR1 SGHRS, CDR2 YFSETQ. In nucleotides, the CDR3 is TGCGCCAGCAGCTTGAACCCGGACAGGGGGCAGTACGAGCAGTACTTC. This sequence encodes CASSLNPDRGQYEQYF. Full variable domain (remainder filled in from reference TRBV5-1 and TRBJ2-7): KAGVTQTPRYLIKTRGQQVTLSCSPISGHRSVSWYQQTPGQGLQFLFEYFSETQRNKGNFPGRFSGRQFSNSRSEMNVSTLELGDSALYLCASSLNPDRGQYEQYFGPGTRLTVT.

In this sample, this clonotype turned up many times. CDR3 sequence (DNA): TGTGCCAGCAGTTCAGGACAGGCCGTTAATGAAAAACTGTTTTTT. Residues: CASSSGQAVNEKLFF. The J gene is TRBJ1-4, the V gene TRBV6-5; 7 nucleotides align to TRBD1. The CDR3 has 15 amino acids. Per the germline V gene, CDR1 is MNHEY and CDR2 is SVGAGI. The V and J ends lost 4 bases and 4 bases, in that order; junction bases with no gene match: 6.

This clonotype was detected many times. The chain couples TRBV11-2 to TRBJ2-5; 9 positions match TRBD2. The CDR3 covers 14 residues. Per germline, CDR1 SGHAT and CDR2 FQNNGV. The V segment lost 5 bases and the J segment 6 bases; nucleotides outside the gene matches: 7. This CDR3 is CASSERLAEQTQYF. CDR3 sequence (DNA): TGTGCCAGCAGCGAAAGACTAGCGGAGCAGACCCAGTACTTC.

The rearrangement uses TRBV7-2 and TRBJ1-4; 7 bases align to TRBD1. The length of the CDR3 is 15 residues. CDR1 is SGHTA, CDR2 FQGNSA, per germline. Germline trimming cut 4 bases from V and 7 bases from J; bases unmatched to any gene: 9. CDR3 in DNA: TGTGCCAGCAGCTCATACAGGGGCCCGGGTGAAAAACTGTTTTTT. Translation: CASSSYRGPGEKLFF.

This clonotype was picked up many times. This chain joins TRBV12-3 or TRBV12-4 and TRBJ2-5; 9 positions match TRBD2. CDR3 size: 14 residues. The V gene end was trimmed by 4 bases and the J gene end by 3 bases; junction bases not matched to a gene: 3. In DNA, the CDR3 is TGTGCCAGCAGTTGGACTAGCGCTAAAGAGACCCAGTACTTC. Amino acids: CASSWTSAKETQYF.

This clonotype was found many times. The genes are TRBV20-1 and TRBJ2-3; possibly TRBD2 for D (7 bases). V lost 6 bases to trimming and J lost 0 bases, with 16 bases between them. The CDR3 extends over 15 amino acids. Germline V gives CDR1 DFQATT, CDR2 SNEGSKA (reference sequence). CDR3 DNA sequence: TGCAGTGCACGAGGGGGGGGGACAAGCACAGATACGCAGTATTTT. It yields the protein CSARGGGTSTDTQYF.

This clonotype has just a few counts. This chain links TRBV27 with TRBJ2-5; 10 bases align to TRBD1. Trimming took 6 bases from V and 5 from J; bases not matched to a gene: 9. The germline V gene has CDR1 MNHEY and CDR2 SMNVEV (reference sequence). The length of the CDR3 is 15 residues. Here the CDR3 DNA reads TGTGCCAGCAGACTACGTGGGACAGGGGTGGAGACCCAGTACTTC. Its translation: CASRLRGTGVETQYF.

Ten or more counts support this clonotype. The J gene is TRBJ2-5, the V gene TRBV29-1; D is unclear. CDR3 length equals 12 residues. V was cut by 4 bases and J by 2 bases, with 8 bases left in between. CDR1 SQVTM and CDR2 ANQGSEA come from the germline V gene. DNA for the CDR3: TGCAGCGTTGCCGACTTACAAGAGACCCAGTACTTC. The encoded protein is CSVADLQETQYF.

This rearrangement joins TRBV19 to TRBJ2-1; TRBD2 might be the D (5 bases). Germline lookup yields CDR1 LNHDA and CDR2 SQIVND (reference sequence). V lost 2 bases and J 0 bases, leaving 32 bases between the germline ends. CDR3 length: 23 amino acids. CDR3 region: CASSIFFGIEPWSAGFSYNEQFF. The CDR3 DNA sequence: TGTGCCAGTAGTATATTTTTCGGGATAGAGCCCTGGAGTGCTGGGTTCTCCTACAATGAGCAGTTCTTC.

The chain employs TRBV29-1 and TRBJ1-5, with D hard to call. The CDR3 is 12 amino acids. Germline CDR1 reads SQVTM; CDR2 reads ANQGSEA. The V and J ends lost 4 bases and 2 bases respectively, with 6 bases between them. The CDR3 here is CSVADGNQPQHF. In DNA, the CDR3 is TGCAGCGTTGCTGACGGCAATCAGCCCCAGCATTTT.

This clonotype was observed at least ten times. This rearrangement joins TRBV20-1 to TRBJ2-2; D not certain. V lost 0 bases and J lost 6, with 11 bases in between. Germline V lookup: CDR1 DFQATT, CDR2 SNEGSKA (reference sequence). CDR3 length: 14 amino acids. In DNA, the CDR3 is TGCAGTGCTAGAGATCACAAAAGGGCCGGGGAGCTGTTTTTT. Translation gives CSARDHKRAGELFF.

This clonotype came up a few times. V is TRBV5-6 and J is TRBJ1-5; the match to TRBD1 covers 9 bases. With V trimmed by 1 base and J by 5 bases, 7 bases remained unmatched. The CDR3 loop spans 16 amino acids. Looked up from germline, CDR1 is SGHDT and CDR2 is YYEEEE. The CDR3 sequence is CASSLMVQGADQPQHF. As DNA, the CDR3 is TGTGCCAGCAGCTTGATGGTACAGGGGGCTGATCAGCCCCAGCATTTT.

This chain uses TRBV6-1 with TRBJ2-3; the match to TRBD2 covers 16 bases. Germline loops: CDR1 MNHNS, CDR2 SASEGT. CDR3 length: 18 residues. V lost 6 bases to trimming and J lost 0 bases; unmatched junction nucleotides: 6. The CDR3 here is CASSPGTSGRASTDTQYF. Written as DNA, the CDR3 is TGTGCCAGCAGCCCCGGGACTAGCGGGAGGGCTAGCACAGATACGCAGTATTTT.

There are a few counts of this clonotype. The CDR3 nucleotides read TGTGCCACCCAAAGGGAGCGGTACAATGAGCAGTTCTTC. Amino acids: CATQRERYNEQFF. The rearrangement uses TRBV6-2 or TRBV6-3 and TRBJ2-1, with a possible D match to TRBD2 (5 bases). The CDR3 extends over 13 amino acids. Trimming removed 10 bases from V and 4 bases from J, with 14 bases in between. Germline loops: CDR1 MNHEY, CDR2 SVGEGT.

The chain recombines TRBV2 with TRBJ1-2; the match to TRBD1 covers 9 bases. This CDR3 region has 14 residues. With V trimmed by 8 bases and J by 4 bases, 8 bases remained unmatched. Germline CDR1 SNHLY, CDR2 FYNNEI. In DNA form, the CDR3 reads TGTGCCAGCCCATTTCCGGGACAGGGCTATGGCTACACCTTC. It codes for CASPFPGQGYGYTF.

This clonotype was detected many times. The chain uses TRBV28 and TRBJ1-4; a possible D gene is TRBD1 (5 bases). CDR1 is MDHEN, CDR2 SYDVKM, per germline. The CDR3 is 15 amino acids. The V end lost 4 bases, the J end lost 8 bases, and 17 bases lay between the germline ends. Here the CDR3 reads CASSSRGSSREKLFF. CDR3 sequence (DNA): TGTGCCAGCAGTTCAAGGGGTAGTTCAAGGGAAAAACTGTTTTTT.

This clonotype has a count of ten or more. The J gene is TRBJ1-5, the V gene TRBV12-3 or TRBV12-4; D uncertain. V was cut by 4 bases and J by 0 bases, with 10 bases left in between. This CDR3 has 15 residues. The DNA of the CDR3 is TGTGCCAGCAGTTCGGAGGGTGGTAGCAATCAGCCCCAGCATTTT. This translates into CASSSEGGSNQPQHF.

There are a few counts of this clonotype. This clone may be a read error of a much larger clone one base away. V and J are TRBV12-3 or TRBV12-4 and TRBJ2-3; D possibly matches TRBD1 or TRBD2 (5 bases each). The length of the CDR3 is 14 residues. CDR3 bases: TGTGCCGGCAGTGGGGACGGCTACACAGATACGCAGTATTTT. Protein product: CAGSGDGYTDTQYF.

This clonotype was detected ten times or more. This rearrangement joins TRBV20-1 to TRBJ1-1, with D tentatively TRBD1 (6 bases). Trimming removed 6 bases at V and 2 bases at J, with 19 bases between. This CDR3 has 15 residues. Germline assignment: CDR1 DFQATT and CDR2 SNEGSKA (reference sequence). CDR3 nucleotides: TGCAGTGCCCGGGGGGGCCCCGCCGGCAACACTGAAGCTTTCTTT. It specifies CSARGGPAGNTEAFF.

This clonotype was recorded many times. This rearrangement joins TRBV20-1 to TRBJ2-1; TRBD2 might be the D (8 bases). The germline V and J ends were trimmed by 5 bases and 6 bases, with 14 bases remaining between them. The CDR3 has 13 amino acids. Germline values: CDR1 DFQATT, CDR2 SNEGSKA (reference sequence). CDR3 bases: TGCAGTGCTGTAGCGGGGACAGTCAATGAGCAGTTCTTC. It encodes CSAVAGTVNEQFF.